This is a list of T cell receptor beta chains from one sample in a study of cytomegalovirus exposure and HLA in healthy donors. Method: immunoSEQ multiplex PCR; TCRdb's copy keeps in-frame clones and lacks some. This table holds about 100,000 clones, around three quarters found once. The sample comprised PBMCs. The receptors were sampled from a man aged 25 to 40 in good health and CMV-seronegative. Both conserved end residues are part of each CDR3. A D gene is named only where the DNA matches it firmly. The size of a clone is reported for some rows only, either as once, few or many, or as a class for expanded clones.

clone_size	v_call	d_call	j_call	cdr3_nt	cdr3_aa
-	TRBV11-2	TRBD1	TRBJ1-1	TGTGCCAGCAGCTGGCCAGGACAGGGTCACACTGAAGCTTTCTTT	CASSWPGQGHTEAFF
-	TRBV6-6	-	TRBJ1-5	TGTGCCAGCACGGGGGGGTTGGGGAGCAATCAGCCCCAGCATTTT	CASTGGLGSNQPQHF
-	TRBV5-4	TRBD1	TRBJ1-2	TGTGCCAGCAGCCAAGAAACCGCTCCGGACAGGGTATATGGCTACACCTTC	CASSQETAPDRVYGYTF
-	TRBV29-1	-	TRBJ2-7	TGCAGCGTTGGTGGCAGTTCATACGAGCAGTACTTC	CSVGGSSYEQYF
once	TRBV9	TRBD2	TRBJ2-3	TGTGCCAGCAGCGTAGAAGCGGGGACTAGCACAGATACGCAGTATTTT	CASSVEAGTSTDTQYF
-	TRBV2	-	TRBJ1-6	TGTGCCAGCAGTGAAGCATCGAATTCACCCCTCCACTTT	CASSEASNSPLHF
-	TRBV9	TRBD1	TRBJ1-6	TGTGCCAGCAGCGTCGGACAGGGGGCCCGTGCCCTCCACTTT	CASSVGQGARALHF
-	TRBV18	-	TRBJ2-7	TGTGCCAGCTCGCAGGGACAAAGCGAGCAGTACTTC	CASSQGQSEQYF
-	TRBV4-3	TRBD2	TRBJ2-2	TGCGCCAGCAGCCAAGGAGCAGCGGGGGGGAACACCGGGGAGCTGTTTTTT	CASSQGAAGGNTGELFF
-	TRBV5-1	TRBD2	TRBJ2-1	TGCGCCAGCAGCTTGGGGTTAAGCGGGAGTGGGAATGAGCAGTTCTTC	CASSLGLSGSGNEQFF
-	TRBV6-5	TRBD1	TRBJ1-3	TGTGCCAGCAGGACAGGGGCCTCTGGAAACACCATATATTTT	CASRTGASGNTIYF
-	TRBV13	TRBD2	TRBJ2-5	TGTGCCAGCAGCGCCCAGCGGGGGGAGACCCAGTACTTC	CASSAQRGETQYF
once	TRBV5-1	-	TRBJ1-2	TGCGCCAGCAGCGGCAATAACTATGGCTACACCTTC	CASSGNNYGYTF
-	TRBV5-1	-	TRBJ2-5	TGCGCCAGCTTAATAGCAGATACCCAGTACTTC	CASLIADTQYF
-	TRBV5-4	TRBD2	TRBJ2-7	TGTGCCAGCAGACTAGCGGGAAGCCCCAGCATAGGGGAGCAGTACTTC	CASRLAGSPSIGEQYF
-	TRBV5-1	TRBD1	TRBJ2-5	TGCGCCAGCAGCTGGCAGGGGGAAGAGACCCAGTACTTC	CASSWQGEETQYF
-	TRBV18	TRBD1	TRBJ1-1	TGTGCCAGCTCAACAAGGACAGGGTTGAACACTGAAGCTTTCTTT	CASSTRTGLNTEAFF
few	TRBV28	-	TRBJ1-5	TGTGCCAGCTTTGGGACACCAACCCTCTTTGGCAATCAGCCCCAGCATTTT	CASFGTPTLFGNQPQHF
-	TRBV12-5	TRBD1	TRBJ2-2	TGTGCTAGTGGCCGCCCTAGGGACAGGTTCACCGGGGAGCTGTTTTTT	CASGRPRDRFTGELFF